These 5 T cell receptor beta chains were sequenced from one sample in a study of T-cell memory formation after mild COVID-19. TCRdb reanalysed the 5' RACE reads using MiXCR and keeps one entry per CDR3 protein. The profile shows 450,000 to 700,000 distinct CDR3 sequences, roughly 18% of them singletons. The sample was PBMCs or a T cell subset sorted from them (not recorded which). The origin of the receptors is an adult woman who had mild COVID-19 (a few samples of this study predate the infection). Cell type and time point are not known.

The chain is built from TRBV9 and TRBJ2-3; the match to TRBD2 covers 12 bases. The trim removed 0 bases at V and 2 bases at J, leaving 7 bases unmatched. The CDR3 extends over 18 amino acids. Per germline, CDR1 SGDLS and CDR2 YYNGEE. The CDR3 loop is CASSVATASGGATDTQYF. CDR3 DNA sequence: TGTGCCAGCAGCGTAGCTACTGCTAGCGGGGGGGCCACAGATACGCAGTATTTT.

The J gene is TRBJ1-3, the V gene TRBV21-1; the listed D gene, TRBD1, was not tested against the DNA. TRBV21-1 is given as a pseudogene. This CDR3 is 17 amino acids long. Written as DNA, the CDR3 is TGTGCCAGCAGCACCTGGGTCCCAGCCCCTAGTGGAAACACCATATATTTT. Amino acids: CASSTWVPAPSGNTIYF.

In this sample, this clonotype turned up a few times. The V and J genes are TRBV6-5 and TRBJ2-3; TRBD1 matches at 9 bases. The CDR3 runs 16 residues. J lost 0 bases, V lost 6 bases, and 7 bases had no gene match. CDR1 and CDR2 from the germline V gene are MNHEY and SVGAGI. In nucleotides, the CDR3 is TGTGCCAGCAGGGACAGGGGCGCTACAAGCACAGATACGCAGTATTTT. Translated: CASRDRGATSTDTQYF.

This chain links TRBV20-1 with TRBJ2-1, with D possibly being TRBD2 (6 bases). Trimming left V 6 bases short and J 9 bases short, with 24 bases between. The CDR3 contains 15 residues. Germline CDR1 and CDR2: DFQATT and SNEGSKA (reference sequence). The CDR3 DNA reads TGCAGTGCCCATCCTTTCGCTAGCGAAATAGGTGAGCAGTTCTTC. Translated, it gives CSAHPFASEIGEQFF.

This clonotype appeared many times. The rearrangement joins TRBV20-1 to TRBJ1-6; 8 nucleotides agree with TRBD1. The CDR3 contains 16 residues. From germline, CDR1 is DFQATT and CDR2 SNEGSKA (reference sequence). V trimming: 0 bases; J trimming: 5 bases; junction bases outside the gene matches: 6. CDR3 loop: CSARDQETGDNSPLHF. Written as DNA, the CDR3 is TGCAGTGCTAGAGATCAGGAGACAGGGGATAATTCACCCCTCCACTTT.